This T cell receptor (beta chain) was recorded in a study of CXCR3-negative and CXCR3-positive naive CD8 T cells. Findings of the study overall: CXCR3-expressing naive cells carried TRB CDR3s more hydrophobic than those of CXCR3-negative naive cells. Within a donor, both naive subsets shared TRBV-TRBJ usage, unlike memory cells.

A note on this clonotype: What it binds is unknown.

The CDR3 covers 15 residues. Germline assignment: CDR1 DFQATT and CDR2 SNEGSKA (reference sequence). Naive CD8+ T cells displayed a CD45RO-CCR7+CD27+CD95- phenotype. 5' RACE with UMI labels generated the TRB cDNA libraries. TCRdb reprocessed the 5' RACE reads, keeping one entry per CDR3 protein, no DNA. The sample is made up of about 89,000 distinct CDR3 sequences, and the top ten hold 0.53% of it. Sequenced material: naive CXCR3+ CD8+ T cells from blood. Described subset: CD45RO-CCR7+CD27+CD95- naive CD8+ T cells expressing CXCR3 (TNR3+). The rearrangement joins TRBV20-1 to TRBJ1-2; the D call of TRBD1 rests on TCRdb alone, since no DNA is present to check it. The clonotype comes from a human donor in good health. Some clones in this sample may be carry-over from other donors' samples. CDR3 sequence reads: CSARPGTGLLYGYTF.